The 16 T cell receptor beta chains below all came from one sample that was sequenced in a study of blood T cell repertoires in COVID-19. The data were produced by immunoSEQ multiplex PCR, yet TCRdb's version contains in-frame clones alone and is incomplete. The sample carries some 490,000 clones, 70% to 90% recorded once. Sequences were obtained from PBMCs or T cells enriched from blood (not recorded which). These receptors all stem from a woman aged 55 to 70 who had recovered from COVID-19.

The chain recombines TRBV7-2 with TRBJ2-2, with D maybe TRBD2 (6 bases). Germline V gives CDR1 SGHTA, CDR2 FQGNSA. V was pared by 3 bases and J by 6 bases, with 14 bases between. The CDR3 consists of 15 residues. CDR3 coding DNA: TGTGCCAGCAGCTTCCTCCGGACGGGGGCCGGGGAGCTGTTTTTT. Its protein product is CASSFLRTGAGELFF.

The chain employs TRBV5-5 and TRBJ1-1, with 7 bases that match TRBD1. Germline V lookup: CDR1 SGHKS, CDR2 YYEKEE (reference sequence). The CDR3 is 14 amino acids. V trimming: 4 bases; J trimming: 1 base; junction bases outside the gene matches: 4. The CDR3 region is CASSPRTGNTEAFF. The CDR3, as DNA: TGTGCCAGCAGCCCTAGGACAGGGAACACTGAAGCTTTCTTT.

This clone was seen more than once but under ten times. V usage is TRBV5-1 and J usage is TRBJ1-4; D perhaps matches TRBD1 (5 bases). The CDR3 runs 14 residues. Trimming pared 4 bases from V and 8 bases from J, leaving 15 bases between. Per germline, CDR1 SGHRS and CDR2 YFSETQ. The CDR3, as DNA: TGCGCCAGCAGCGCACAGACAGTTGGGGAAAAACTGTTTTTT. Encoded protein: CASSAQTVGEKLFF.

The gene calls are TRBV7-9 and TRBJ1-4, with D possibly being TRBD1 (5 bases). The CDR3 runs to 14 residues. The ends were cut back, 6 bases at V and 3 bases at J, with 11 bases in the middle. Germline V gives CDR1 SEHNR, CDR2 FQNEAQ (reference sequence). CDR3 protein: CASRNRGPNEKLFF. The DNA of the CDR3 is TGTGCCAGCAGAAATAGGGGTCCTAATGAAAAACTGTTTTTT.

The V and J genes are TRBV2 and TRBJ2-1; the match to TRBD2 covers 10 bases. Unmatched junction bases numbered 5, after V lost 6 bases and J lost 6 bases. Germline-derived CDR1 and CDR2 are SNHLY and FYNNEI. The CDR3 contains 14 residues. The CDR3 bases are TGTGCCAGCAGCGCCGGGACTAGCGCCAATGAGCAGTTCTTC. It codes for CASSAGTSANEQFF.

This clone has only a few counts. In DNA, the CDR3 is TGCGCCAGCAGCTTGCCCGGGACAGGGACATACAATGAGCAGTTCTTC. It yields the protein CASSLPGTGTYNEQFF. J is TRBJ2-1 and V is TRBV5-1; 9 nucleotides agree with TRBD1. The V segment lost 1 base and the J segment 4 bases; nucleotides outside the gene matches: 6. This CDR3 comprises 16 residues. Germline assignment: CDR1 SGHRS and CDR2 YFSETQ.

The gene calls are TRBV12-5 and TRBJ1-4; D possibly corresponds to TRBD1 (6 bases). V lost 3 bases and J lost 7, with 12 bases in between. CDR3 length: 14 amino acids. The germline V gene encodes CDR1 LGHNT and CDR2 FRNRAP. CDR3 coding DNA: TGTGCTAGTGGTTTAGGTGGGGGCGGTGAAAAACTGTTTTTT. It yields the protein CASGLGGGGEKLFF.

This chain connects TRBV6-4 to TRBJ1-4; 7 nucleotides match TRBD1. V trimming: 4 bases; J trimming: 5 bases; junction bases outside the gene matches: 13. The CDR3 is made up of 17 amino acids. Germline values: CDR1 MRHNA, CDR2 SNTAGT. CDR3 protein: CASSGYRGVVLNEKLFF. In DNA form, the CDR3 reads TGTGCCAGCAGTGGTTACAGGGGCGTTGTACTAAATGAAAAACTGTTTTTT.

The V call is TRBV12-5, the J call TRBJ1-5; 7 bases fit TRBD1. CDR3 length: 14 amino acids. After removal of 6 bases from V and 6 bases from J, the junction contained 8 bases not matched to a gene. CDR1 is LGHNT, CDR2 FRNRAP, per germline. In nucleotides, the CDR3 is TGTGCTAGTGGCCCAGGGGGGCTGGGTCAGCCCCAGCATTTT. It yields the protein CASGPGGLGQPQHF.

The gene calls are TRBV6-5 and TRBJ2-5; 9 bases fit TRBD1. The CDR3 covers 15 residues. Germline values: CDR1 MNHEY, CDR2 SVGAGI. V lost 5 bases and J lost 4; bases outside the gene matches: 8. CDR3 sequence reads: CASSPWDRDRETQYF. CDR3 DNA sequence: TGTGCCAGCAGTCCGTGGGACAGGGACCGAGAGACCCAGTACTTC.

This chain joins TRBV10-1 and TRBJ1-4; TRBD1 is a possible D gene (5 bases). This CDR3 is built from 12 residues. Germline-derived CDR1 and CDR2 are WNHNN and SYGVQD (reference sequence). Trimming stripped 3 bases from V and 7 bases from J, with 6 bases between. CDR3 protein: CASSDGGEKLFF. Here the CDR3 DNA reads TGCGCCAGCAGTGACGGGGGTGAAAAACTGTTTTTT.

The CDR3 spells CATSAPRTTSTDTQYF. The CDR3 bases are TGTGCCACCAGTGCCCCACGGACTACTAGCACAGATACGCAGTATTTT. The J gene is TRBJ2-3, the V gene TRBV24-1; the D gene is possibly TRBD2 (6 bases). The V end lost 5 bases, the J end lost 0 bases, and 14 bases lay between the germline ends. Per germline, CDR1 KGHDR and CDR2 SFDVKD. CDR3 length: 16 amino acids.

The V call is TRBV15, the J call TRBJ1-2; 7 positions agree with TRBD1. V lost 0 bases, J lost 5 bases, and 9 bases stayed unmatched. The length of the CDR3 is 16 residues. Germline assignment: CDR1 LNHNV and CDR2 YYDKDF (reference sequence). The CDR3 reads CATSRDVDRERYGYTF. The CDR3 region has the DNA TGTGCCACCAGCAGAGACGTAGACAGGGAAAGGTATGGCTACACCTTC.

This clone was found a few times. The rearrangement uses TRBV19 and TRBJ1-4; D unclear. Trimming cost V 5 bases and J 0 bases, with 16 bases left between them. Germline loops: CDR1 LNHDA, CDR2 SQIVND (reference sequence). This CDR3 comprises 17 residues. The DNA of the CDR3 is TGTGCCAGTAGTTTAGGGCCGGGGTTTGCAACTAATGAAAAACTGTTTTTT. This sequence encodes CASSLGPGFATNEKLFF.

This clone appeared a few times. The chain is built from TRBV7-6 and TRBJ2-2; D is perhaps TRBD1 (6 bases). V was pared by 0 bases and J by 3 bases, with 17 bases between. CDR1 SGHVS and CDR2 FNYEAQ come from the germline V gene. This CDR3 spans 18 amino acids. This CDR3 is CASSLAWAGDYYTGELFF. CDR3 sequence (DNA): TGTGCCAGCAGCTTAGCGTGGGCAGGGGATTATTACACCGGGGAGCTGTTTTTT.

V gene TRBV29-1 combines with J gene TRBJ1-2, with D possibly being TRBD1 (6 bases). The CDR3 runs to 12 residues. The germline V and J ends were trimmed by 6 bases and 3 bases, with 11 bases remaining between them. The V gene's germline CDR1 is SQVTM and CDR2 ANQGSEA. CDR3 amino acids: CSVPGVDYGYTF. CDR3 coding DNA: TGCAGCGTCCCAGGGGTGGACTATGGCTACACCTTC.